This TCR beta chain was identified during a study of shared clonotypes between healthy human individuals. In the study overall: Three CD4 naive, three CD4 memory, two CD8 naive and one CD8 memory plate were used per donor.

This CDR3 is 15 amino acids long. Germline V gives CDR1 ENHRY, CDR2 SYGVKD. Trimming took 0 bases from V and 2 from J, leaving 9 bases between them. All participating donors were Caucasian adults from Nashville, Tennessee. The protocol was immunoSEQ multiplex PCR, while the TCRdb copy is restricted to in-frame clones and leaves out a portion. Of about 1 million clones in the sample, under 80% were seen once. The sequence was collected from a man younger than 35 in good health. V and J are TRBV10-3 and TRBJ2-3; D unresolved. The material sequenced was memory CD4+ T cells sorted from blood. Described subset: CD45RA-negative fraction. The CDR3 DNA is TGTGCCATCAGTGAGTCCCTAATAAACACAGATACGCAGTATTTT. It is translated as CAISESLINTDTQYF.